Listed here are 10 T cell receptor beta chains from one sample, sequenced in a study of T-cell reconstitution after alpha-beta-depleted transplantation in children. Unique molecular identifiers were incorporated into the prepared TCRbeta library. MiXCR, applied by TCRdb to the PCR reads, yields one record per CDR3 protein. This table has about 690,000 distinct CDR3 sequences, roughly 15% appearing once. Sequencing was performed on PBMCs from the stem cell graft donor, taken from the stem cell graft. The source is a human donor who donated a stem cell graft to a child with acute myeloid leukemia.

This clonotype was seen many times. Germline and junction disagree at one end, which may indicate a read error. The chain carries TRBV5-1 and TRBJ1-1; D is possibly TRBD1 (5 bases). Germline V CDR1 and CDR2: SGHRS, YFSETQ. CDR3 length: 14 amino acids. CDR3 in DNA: TGTGCCAGCAGTCTCACAGGTGGTGGCACTGAAGCTTTCTTT. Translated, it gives CASSLTGGGTEAFF. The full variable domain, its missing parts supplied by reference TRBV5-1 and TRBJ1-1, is KAGVTQTPRYLIKTRGQQVTLSCSPISGHRSVSWYQQTPGQGLQFLFEYFSETQRNKGNFPGRFSGRQFSNSRSEMNVSTLELGDSALYLCASSLTGGGTEAFFGQGTRLTVV.

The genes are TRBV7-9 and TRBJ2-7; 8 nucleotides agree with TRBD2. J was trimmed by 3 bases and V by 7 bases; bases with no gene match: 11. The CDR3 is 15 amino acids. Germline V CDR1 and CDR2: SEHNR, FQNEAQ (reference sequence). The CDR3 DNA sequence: TGTGCCAGCACCCCGGGGGGGGTTTTCGACTACGAGCAGTACTTC. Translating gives CASTPGGVFDYEQYF.

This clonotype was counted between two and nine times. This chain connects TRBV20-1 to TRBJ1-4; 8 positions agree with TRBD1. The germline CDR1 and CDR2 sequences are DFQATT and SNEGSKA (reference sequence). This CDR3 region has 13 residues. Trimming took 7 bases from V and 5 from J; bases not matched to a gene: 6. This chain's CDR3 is CSVVTGGNEKLFF. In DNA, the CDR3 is TGCAGTGTTGTCACAGGGGGGAATGAAAAACTGTTTTTT.

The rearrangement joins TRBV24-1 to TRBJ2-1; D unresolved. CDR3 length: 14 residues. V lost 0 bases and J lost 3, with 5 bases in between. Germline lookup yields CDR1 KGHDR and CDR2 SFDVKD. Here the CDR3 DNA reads TGTGCCACCAGTGATTTGAACAGCTACAATGAGCAGTTCTTC. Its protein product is CATSDLNSYNEQFF.

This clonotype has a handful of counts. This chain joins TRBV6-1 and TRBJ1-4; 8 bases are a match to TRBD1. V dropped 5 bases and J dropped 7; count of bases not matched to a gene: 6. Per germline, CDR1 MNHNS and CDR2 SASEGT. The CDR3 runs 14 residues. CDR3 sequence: CASSPRTGTEKLFF. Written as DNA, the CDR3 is TGTGCCAGCAGTCCTCGGACAGGGACTGAAAAACTGTTTTTT.

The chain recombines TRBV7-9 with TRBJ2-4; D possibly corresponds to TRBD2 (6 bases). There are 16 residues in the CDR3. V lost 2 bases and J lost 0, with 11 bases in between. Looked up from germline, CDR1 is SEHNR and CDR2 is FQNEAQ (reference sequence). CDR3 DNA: TGTGCCAGCAGCTTACTCGGGGGAATAGCCAAAAACATTCAGTACTTC. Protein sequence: CASSLLGGIAKNIQYF.

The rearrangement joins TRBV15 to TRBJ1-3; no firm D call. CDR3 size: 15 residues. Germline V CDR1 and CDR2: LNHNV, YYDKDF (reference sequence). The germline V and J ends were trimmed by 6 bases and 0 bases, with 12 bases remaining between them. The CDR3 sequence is CATRGGDHSGNTIYF. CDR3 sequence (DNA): TGTGCCACCAGAGGCGGCGACCACTCTGGAAACACCATATATTTT. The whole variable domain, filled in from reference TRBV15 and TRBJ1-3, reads DAMVIQNPRYQVTQFGKPVTLSCSQTLNHNVMYWYQQKSSQAPKLLFHYYDKDFNNEADTPDNFQSRRPNTSFCFLDIRSPGLGDTAMYLCATRGGDHSGNTIYFGEGSWLTVV.

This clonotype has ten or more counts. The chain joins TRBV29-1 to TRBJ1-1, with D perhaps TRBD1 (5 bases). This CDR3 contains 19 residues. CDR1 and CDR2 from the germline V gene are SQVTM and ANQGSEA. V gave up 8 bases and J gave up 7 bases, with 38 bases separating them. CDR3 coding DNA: TGCAGCTCGACCTTGTCCTACTCCCCATACCCTGGGGGAAGGAATGAAGCTTTCTTT. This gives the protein CSSTLSYSPYPGGRNEAFF. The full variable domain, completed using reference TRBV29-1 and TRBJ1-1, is SAVISQKPSRDICQRGTSLTIQCQVDSQVTMMFWYRQQPGQSLTLIATANQGSEATYESGFVIDKFPISRPNLTFSTLTVSNMSPEDSSIYLCSSTLSYSPYPGGRNEAFFGQGTRLTVV.

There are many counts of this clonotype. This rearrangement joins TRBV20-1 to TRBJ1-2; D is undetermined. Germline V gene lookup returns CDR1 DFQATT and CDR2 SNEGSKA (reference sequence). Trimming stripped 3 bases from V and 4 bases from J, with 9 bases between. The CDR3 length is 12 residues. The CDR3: CSASRQRYGYTF. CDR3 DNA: TGCAGTGCTAGCCGGCAGCGCTATGGCTACACCTTC.

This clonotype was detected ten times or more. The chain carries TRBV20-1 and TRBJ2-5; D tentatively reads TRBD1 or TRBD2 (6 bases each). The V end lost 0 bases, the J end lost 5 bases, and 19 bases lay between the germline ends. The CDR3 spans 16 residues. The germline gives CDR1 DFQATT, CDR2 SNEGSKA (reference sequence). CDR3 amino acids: CSARDHRGALGETQYF. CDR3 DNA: TGCAGTGCTAGAGATCATAGGGGGGCCTTAGGGGAGACCCAGTACTTC.